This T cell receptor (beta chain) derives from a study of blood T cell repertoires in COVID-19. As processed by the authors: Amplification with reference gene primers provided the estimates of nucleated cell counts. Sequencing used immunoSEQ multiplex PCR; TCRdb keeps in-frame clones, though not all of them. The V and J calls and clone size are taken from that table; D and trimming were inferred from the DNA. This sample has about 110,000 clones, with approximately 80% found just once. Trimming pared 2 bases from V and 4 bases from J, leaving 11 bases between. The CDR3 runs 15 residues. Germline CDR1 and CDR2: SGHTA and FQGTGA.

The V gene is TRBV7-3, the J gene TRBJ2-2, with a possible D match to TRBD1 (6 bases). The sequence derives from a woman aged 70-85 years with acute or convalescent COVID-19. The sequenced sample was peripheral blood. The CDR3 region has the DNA TGTGCCAGCAGCTTAGCAGGGGATCTCACCGGGGAGCTGTTTTTT. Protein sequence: CASSLAGDLTGELFF.